The entry that follows covers one TCR beta chain sequence. Its antigen remains undetermined. Base qualities are not provided; no much larger clone lies one nucleotide away. This specimen comes from a study of blood T cell repertoires in COVID-19 (dated by TCRdb to 2018 to 2021). Describing the broader study: Collaborator samples came from the United States, Italy and Spain and covered acute and convalescent phases of COVID-19. The material from the prospective study consisted of cDNA or gDNA derived from T cells, B-cell-depleted T cells, or PBMCs. Subjects who had been exposed to COVID-19, were actively infected with it, or had recovered from it provided the deeply sampled blood TCRbeta repertoires that made up the dataset. The repertoires were made available in a free public database intended to serve as a resource for research on the immune response to SARS-CoV-2. The samples were drawn from two sources: the first 160 participants of the ongoing ImmuneRACE study, and 1,000 to 1,500 subjects contributed by 6 global collaborators. A de-identified subject ID, COVID-19 status, age in years and sex were almost always included in the sample metadata. HLA class I and class II types, where available, came from metadata supplied by the sample provider rather than from assay-based typing. The study at large found these results: Clinical and demographic metadata were provided uncurated, with the amount varying by source and participant.

Samples from volunteer blood donors who had recovered from COVID-19 were contributed by a second Seattle source. Collaborating institutions collected whole blood in K2EDTA tubes following their own protocols. Collaborator samples were shipped for TCRbeta analysis as frozen whole blood, isolated PBMCs, or DNA extracted from either sample type. The immunoSEQ Assay, a bias-controlled multiplex PCR, was used to amplify TCRbeta CDR3 regions from genomic DNA. The paper's data handling went like this. The number of nucleated cells in each sample was estimated by amplification of reference gene primers within the assay. To quantify the absolute abundance of each unique TCRbeta CDR3 rearrangement, sequence reads were collapsed and filtered. For each sample, productive Simpson clonality was calculated as the square root of Simpson's diversity index over productive rearrangements. TCRdb obtained this table from immuneACCESS and retained in-frame rearrangements with V and J assigned. These tables miss some clones; where compared with another copy, unresolved V genes account for less than half of the shortfall, and the remainder is unexplained. Clonal size and the V and J genes are those of that table, whereas D and trimming came from the DNA. Counted in this sample were some 260,000 clones; around 90% of them appeared once. The ten largest clones capture 0.95% to 1% of the sample.

For this chain, trimming is 3 bases at the V end and 1 base at the J end, and the number of junction bases without a gene match is 25. Measured from the cysteine to the phenylalanine, the CDR3 is 22 residues long. Just CDR3 DNA is preserved here, 66 bases in frame from base 1. Sequences DFQATT (CDR1) and SNEGSKA (CDR2) are obtained from the germline V gene (reference sequence). This clonotype originated in a woman between 35 and 50 years old who had recovered from COVID-19. Source material: peripheral blood. The sequence is built from TRBV20-1 and TRBJ2-1; the junction holds 9 bases that match TRBD2. The CDR3 protein sequence reads: CSASWGVSSGIGGGKSYNEQFF. Here is the DNA: TGCAGTGCTAGTTGGGGTGTGTCTAGCGGGATTGGGGGCGGGAAGTCCTACAATGAGCAGTTCTTC.